The clone carrying this TCR beta chain was seen more than once but under ten times. Through a sample-barcoded 5' primer and a J-beta primer mix, a second PCR was run for about 6 to 12 cycles. Through a template-switch adaptor with 12 random nucleotides, each cDNA molecule received a tag. TCRdb called the 5' RACE reads again in MiXCR, with one record for every CDR3 protein. The sample lists some 560,000 distinct CDR3 sequences; about 25% were seen once. The sample belongs to a study of blood T cells in healthy people across ages. The CDR3 loop spans 14 amino acids. Trimming cost V 3 bases and J 8 bases; bases outside gene matches: 7. Germline CDR1 SEHNR, CDR2 FQNEAQ (reference sequence). The data were also submitted as part of a second study, on T cells of mothers and their children. This second study says: The study obtained over 9.5 million TCR beta CDR3 reads per mother and around 3 million per child.

The sequenced material came from blood. The chain has TRBV7-9 and TRBJ2-4, with 7 nucleotides matching TRBD1. This TCR was recovered from a boy aged 2 to 9 in good health. The CDR3 reads CASSFGQGVDIQYF. The DNA for the CDR3 is TGTGCCAGCAGCTTTGGCCAGGGGGTGGACATTCAGTACTTC. Full variable domain (outside the CDR3, taken from reference TRBV7-9 and TRBJ2-4): DTGVSQNPRHKITKRGQNVTFRCDPISEHNRLYWYRQTLGQGPEFLTYFQNEAQLEKSRLLSDRFSAERPKGSFSTLEIQRTEQGDSAMYLCASSFGQGVDIQYFGAGTRLSVL.